This T cell receptor (beta chain) stems from a study of tumor-infiltrating lymphocytes in primary liver carcinoma. Study overall: The patients included men and women who were aged 30 to 69 years. Study-wide points: Tumor top-250-clone fractions significantly exceeded those of blood (p = 0.039).

From approximately 0.5 ug of total RNA, TCR beta-specific cDNA was reverse-transcribed using a constant-region primer. Three nested multiplex PCR rounds, a slightly modified ARM-PCR method, built the TCR beta libraries. TCRdb ran MiXCR on the multiplex PCR reads and lists one entry per CDR3 protein. The top ten clones hold approximately 27% of a sample with roughly 80,000 distinct CDR3 sequences, roughly 71% of them seen once. This clonotype was picked up a small number of times. The antigen remains undetermined. Compared with germline, one end of the junction differs, possibly owing to a read error. Co-extracting RNA and DNA was done with about 20-34 mg of unsorted bulk tissue as input. Patients' primary liver carcinoma was surgically resected. This clonotype originated in a man between 40 and 49 years old with primary liver carcinoma and hepatitis B virus infection. The sample was tumor-adjacent normal liver tissue.

The CDR3 nucleotides read TGTAGTGCTACGCCGGGACTGCAGGACGAGCAGTACTTC. Protein sequence: CSATPGLQDEQYF. The chain has TRBV20-1 and TRBJ2-7, with D perhaps matching TRBD2 (6 bases). The CDR3 spans 13 residues. The germline CDR1 and CDR2 sequences are DFQATT and SNEGSKA (reference sequence).